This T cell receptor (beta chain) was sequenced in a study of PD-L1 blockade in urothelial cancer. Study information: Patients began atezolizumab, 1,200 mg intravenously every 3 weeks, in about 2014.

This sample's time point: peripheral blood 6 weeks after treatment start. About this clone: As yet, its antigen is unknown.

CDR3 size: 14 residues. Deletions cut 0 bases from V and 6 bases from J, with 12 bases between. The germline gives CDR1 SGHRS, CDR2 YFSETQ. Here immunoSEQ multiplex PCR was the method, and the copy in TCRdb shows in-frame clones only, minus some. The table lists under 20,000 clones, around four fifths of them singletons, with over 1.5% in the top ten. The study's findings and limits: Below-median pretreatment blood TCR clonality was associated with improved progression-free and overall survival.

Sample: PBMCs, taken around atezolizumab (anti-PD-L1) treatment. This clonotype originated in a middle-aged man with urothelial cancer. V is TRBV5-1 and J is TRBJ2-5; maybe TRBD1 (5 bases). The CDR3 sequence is CASSLDSGSKTQYF. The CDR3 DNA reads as TGCGCCAGCAGCTTGGACTCAGGGTCGAAGACCCAGTACTTC. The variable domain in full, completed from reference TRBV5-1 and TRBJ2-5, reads KAGVTQTPRYLIKTRGQQVTLSCSPISGHRSVSWYQQTPGQGLQFLFEYFSETQRNKGNFPGRFSGRQFSNSRSEMNVSTLELGDSALYLCASSLDSGSKTQYFGPGTRLLVL.